The rows below give T cell receptor beta chains drawn from one sample of a study of CD8 T cells in Susac syndrome. TCRdb redid the calling of the immunoSEQ multiplex PCR reads with MiXCR, one entry per CDR3 protein. The sample contains approximately 120,000 distinct CDR3 sequences, around 94% of which appear only once. Sequenced sample: CD4+ T cells from PBMCs. These receptors were taken from a human donor in good health. CDR3s include the opening cysteine and the closing phenylalanine or tryptophan. Each record gives: clone size, D gene, J gene, V gene, CDR3 protein, CDR3 DNA. The D gene is left open where the match is weak. Size is omitted from some rows. Given values are once, few, many or a class for expanded clones.

size: .
D: TRBD2
J: TRBJ2-1
V: TRBV7-2
CDR3: CASSLGTSRGNEQFF
DNA: TGTGCCAGCAGCTTAGGGACTAGCCGGGGCAATGAGCAGTTCTTC

size: .
D: .
J: TRBJ1-4
V: TRBV7-8
CDR3: CASSLALGGKLFF
DNA: TGTGCCAGCAGCTTAGCCCTGGGGGGAAAACTGTTTTTT

size: .
D: .
J: TRBJ2-5
V: TRBV7-9
CDR3: CASSLVSVWTQYF
DNA: TGTGCCAGCAGCTTGGTTAGCGTCTGGACCCAGTACTTC

size: once
D: .
J: TRBJ2-7
V: TRBV3-1
CDR3: CASSQGPTARVRPEQYF
DNA: TGTGCCAGCAGCCAAGGACCGACTGCCAGGGTTCGACCCGAGCAGTACTTC

size: .
D: .
J: TRBJ2-2
V: TRBV5-1
CDR3: CASSLAGLNTGELFF
DNA: TGCGCCAGCAGCTTGGCCGGACTCAACACCGGGGAGCTGTTTTTT

size: .
D: .
J: TRBJ2-5
V: TRBV6-2/TRBV6-3
CDR3: CASSPRETQYF
DNA: TGTGCCAGCAGCCCCCGCGAGACCCAGTACTTC

size: .
D: .
J: TRBJ2-5
V: TRBV14
CDR3: CASSQIQGTQTQYF
DNA: TGTGCCAGCAGCCAGATACAGGGAACGCAGACCCAGTACTTC

size: .
D: .
J: TRBJ2-5
V: TRBV29-1
CDR3: CSVEVSPGMTQYF
DNA: TGCAGCGTTGAAGTATCTCCCGGAATGACCCAGTACTTC

size: .
D: .
J: TRBJ2-1
V: TRBV3-1
CDR3: CASSQWDRNEQFF
DNA: TGTGCCAGCAGCCAATGGGATAGGAATGAGCAGTTCTTC

size: .
D: .
J: TRBJ1-1
V: TRBV30
CDR3: CAWIYTEAFF
DNA: TGTGCCTGGATTTACACTGAAGCTTTCTTT

size: .
D: .
J: TRBJ2-7
V: TRBV29-1
CDR3: CSATLGDYEQYF
DNA: TGCAGCGCCACTCTTGGGGACTACGAGCAGTACTTC

size: few
D: .
J: TRBJ2-5
V: TRBV27
CDR3: CASSRQPQETQYF
DNA: TGTGCCAGCAGTCGACAGCCTCAAGAGACCCAGTACTTC

size: once
D: TRBD2
J: TRBJ2-1
V: TRBV7-2
CDR3: CASSFTASGYNEQFF
DNA: TGTGCCAGCAGCTTTACGGCTAGCGGGTACAATGAGCAGTTCTTC

size: .
D: .
J: TRBJ2-4
V: TRBV2
CDR3: CASSDYRLAKNIQYF
DNA: TGTGCCAGCAGTGATTACAGACTAGCCAAAAACATTCAGTACTTC

size: .
D: TRBD2
J: TRBJ2-5
V: TRBV7-8
CDR3: CASSLAQSGRETQYF
DNA: TGTGCCAGCAGCTTAGCGCAGAGCGGGAGAGAGACCCAGTACTTC

size: .
D: .
J: TRBJ1-1
V: TRBV5-4
CDR3: CASSFGQRNTEAFF
DNA: TGTGCCAGCAGCTTTGGACAGAGGAACACTGAAGCTTTCTTT

size: .
D: TRBD2
J: TRBJ2-3
V: TRBV9
CDR3: CASSAGGPDTQYF
DNA: TGTGCCAGCAGTGCGGGAGGGCCAGATACGCAGTATTTT

size: .
D: .
J: TRBJ2-5
V: TRBV7-9
CDR3: CASSSWGTQETQYF
DNA: TGTGCCAGCAGCTCGTGGGGGACCCAAGAGACCCAGTACTTC

size: .
D: .
J: TRBJ1-1
V: TRBV3-1
CDR3: CASRLGGLNTEAFF
DNA: TGTGCCAGCAGGCTAGGGGGATTGAACACTGAAGCTTTCTTT

size: .
D: .
J: TRBJ2-1
V: TRBV10-3
CDR3: CAISEMEWRDNEQFF
DNA: TGTGCCATCAGTGAAATGGAGTGGCGGGACAATGAGCAGTTCTTC

size: .
D: .
J: TRBJ1-5
V: TRBV7-8
CDR3: CASSLSQTANQPQHF
DNA: TGTGCCAGCAGCTTAAGTCAGACAGCGAATCAGCCCCAGCATTTT

size: .
D: .
J: TRBJ1-4
V: TRBV12-3/TRBV12-4
CDR3: CASTTAGYGEKLFF
DNA: TGTGCCAGTACGACGGCAGGGTACGGTGAAAAACTGTTTTTT

size: .
D: TRBD1
J: TRBJ1-2
V: TRBV29-1
CDR3: CSVRGTGANGYTF
DNA: TGCAGCGTCCGAGGGACAGGGGCGAATGGCTACACCTTC

size: once
D: .
J: TRBJ2-1
V: TRBV19
CDR3: CASSHRGYEQFF
DNA: TGTGCCAGTAGTCATAGGGGGTATGAGCAGTTCTTC

size: .
D: .
J: TRBJ1-1
V: TRBV20-1
CDR3: CSARATGSNTEAFF
DNA: TGCAGTGCTAGGGCCACAGGGAGTAACACTGAAGCTTTCTTT

size: once
D: .
J: TRBJ2-1
V: TRBV12-3/TRBV12-4
CDR3: CASSLVQGNNEQFF
DNA: TGTGCCAGCAGTTTGGTCCAGGGAAACAATGAGCAGTTCTTC

size: .
D: TRBD2
J: TRBJ2-5
V: TRBV7-9
CDR3: CASSTSGGSRETQYF
DNA: TGTGCCAGCAGCACTAGCGGGGGTTCGCGGGAGACCCAGTACTTC

size: .
D: .
J: TRBJ1-1
V: TRBV5-1
CDR3: CASSSLGENTEAFF
DNA: TGCGCCAGCAGCTCTTTGGGTGAGAACACTGAAGCTTTCTTT

size: .
D: .
J: TRBJ2-1
V: TRBV9
CDR3: CASSASSRVYNEQFF
DNA: TGTGCCAGCAGCGCGAGTAGCCGGGTGTACAATGAGCAGTTCTTC

size: .
D: .
J: TRBJ2-2
V: TRBV5-1
CDR3: CASSLSSGTNTGELFF
DNA: TGCGCCAGCAGCTTGAGTAGCGGAACCAACACCGGGGAGCTGTTTTTT

size: .
D: .
J: TRBJ2-7
V: TRBV19
CDR3: CASSPPTVPWEQYF
DNA: TGTGCCAGTAGTCCCCCGACAGTCCCCTGGGAGCAGTACTTC